The sequence of this TCR beta chain was determined in a study of OX40 agonist ivuxolimab in advanced cancers. This clone was seen just once. Measured with immunoSEQ multiplex PCR; TCRdb has only the in-frame clones, and not every one. The sample shows about 60,000 clones, about 90% of them seen only once. From germline, CDR1 is SGHTA and CDR2 FQGNSA. V lost 5 bases and J 2 bases, leaving 10 bases between the germline ends. The CDR3 covers 13 residues. The chain has TRBV7-2 and TRBJ2-7; D is perhaps TRBD1 (5 bases). The sequencing here drew on CD4+ or CD8+ T cells sorted from blood, taken in a trial of the OX40 agonist ivuxolimab. The clonotype originates from an adult with an advanced solid tumor such as melanoma, head and neck, liver or kidney cancer. CDR3 bases: TGTGCCAGCAGCCCTGACAGCACCTACGAGCAGTACTTC. Amino acid sequence: CASSPDSTYEQYF.